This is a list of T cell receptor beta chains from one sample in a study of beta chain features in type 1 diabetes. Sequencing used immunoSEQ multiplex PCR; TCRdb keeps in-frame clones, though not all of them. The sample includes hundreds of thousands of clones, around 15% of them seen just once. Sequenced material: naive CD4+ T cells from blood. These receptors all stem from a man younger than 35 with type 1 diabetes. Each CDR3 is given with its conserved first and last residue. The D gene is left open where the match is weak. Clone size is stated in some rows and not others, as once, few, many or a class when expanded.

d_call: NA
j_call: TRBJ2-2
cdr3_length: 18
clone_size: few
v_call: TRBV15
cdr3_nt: TGTGCCACCAGCAGAGATCTATTAGGACAGACGAACACCGGGGAGCTGTTTTTT
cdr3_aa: CATSRDLLGQTNTGELFF

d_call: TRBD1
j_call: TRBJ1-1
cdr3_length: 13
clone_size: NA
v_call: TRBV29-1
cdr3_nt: TGCAGCGTTGAAGAATGGAGACAGGGAGAAGCTTTCTTT
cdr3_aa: CSVEEWRQGEAFF

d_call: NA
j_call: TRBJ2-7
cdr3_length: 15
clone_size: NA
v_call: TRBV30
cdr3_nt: TGTGCCTGGAATGGGGGCGACAGAGCGGCCTACGAGCAGTACTTC
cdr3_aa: CAWNGGDRAAYEQYF

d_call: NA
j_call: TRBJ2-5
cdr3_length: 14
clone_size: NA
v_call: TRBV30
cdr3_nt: TGTGCCTGGAGTGTACGACTGCTATCGGAGACCCAGTACTTC
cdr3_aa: CAWSVRLLSETQYF

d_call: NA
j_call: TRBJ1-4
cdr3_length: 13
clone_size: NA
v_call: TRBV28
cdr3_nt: TGTGCCAGCAGGAGGGGCCCTAATGAAAAACTGTTTTTT
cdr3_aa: CASRRGPNEKLFF

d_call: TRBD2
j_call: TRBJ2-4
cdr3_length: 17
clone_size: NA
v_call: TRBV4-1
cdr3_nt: TGCGCCAGCAGCCAACCTCGAGCGGGGAGGGCCAAAAACATTCAGTACTTC
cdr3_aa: CASSQPRAGRAKNIQYF

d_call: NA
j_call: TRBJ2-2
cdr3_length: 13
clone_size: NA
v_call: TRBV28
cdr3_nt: TGTGCCACCGAATCTAGTCGCACCGGGGAGCTGTTTTTT
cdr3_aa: CATESSRTGELFF

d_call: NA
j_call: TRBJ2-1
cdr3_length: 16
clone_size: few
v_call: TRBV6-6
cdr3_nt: TGTGCCAGCAGTTACTCCGGGGGTACCCCCTACAATGAGCAGTTCTTC
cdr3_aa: CASSYSGGTPYNEQFF

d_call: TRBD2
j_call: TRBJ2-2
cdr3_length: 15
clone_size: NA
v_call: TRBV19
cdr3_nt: TGTGCCAGTAGTATCGCGGGGGGACGCGCCGGGGAGCTGTTTTTT
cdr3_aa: CASSIAGGRAGELFF

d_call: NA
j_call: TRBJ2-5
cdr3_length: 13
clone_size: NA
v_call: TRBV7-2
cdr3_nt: TGTGCCAGCAGCCCGGGGGCCGGGGAGACCCAGTACTTC
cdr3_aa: CASSPGAGETQYF

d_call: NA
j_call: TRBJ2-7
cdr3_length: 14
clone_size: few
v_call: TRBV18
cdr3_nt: TGTGCCAGCTCACCCGGGGGAGCGTCCTACGAGCAGTACTTC
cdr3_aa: CASSPGGASYEQYF

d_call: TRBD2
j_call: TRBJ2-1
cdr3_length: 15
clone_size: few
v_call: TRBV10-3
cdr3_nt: TGTGCCTCGGGGGTAGCGGGGCGCTCCTACAATGAGCAGTTCTTC
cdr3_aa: CASGVAGRSYNEQFF

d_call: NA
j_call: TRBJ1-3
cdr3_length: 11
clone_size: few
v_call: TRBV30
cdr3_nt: TGTGCCTGGAGGGGCACACGTACCATATATTTT
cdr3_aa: CAWRGTRTIYF

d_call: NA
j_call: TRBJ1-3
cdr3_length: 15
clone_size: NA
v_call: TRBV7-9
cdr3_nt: TGTGCCAGCAGCCACCGGGTGGGCTCTGGAAACACCATATATTTT
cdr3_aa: CASSHRVGSGNTIYF